This T cell receptor beta chain stems from a study of T cell responses to AZD1222 COVID-19 vaccine. Overall study findings and caveats: Spike-specific TCR breadth and depth were elevated following two AZD1222 doses. As reported, nearly half of all spike-specific TCRs target variant regions that are unmutated. It was only after the peak T cell response that any repertoires were sampled. The donors showed a predominance of white British ancestry and of females, with possible underestimation of clonal diversity.

V was shortened by 4 bases and J by 9 bases, with 9 bases between the two germline ends. This CDR3 spans 11 amino acids. Germline CDR1 reads SGHAT; CDR2 reads FQNNGV. Sequencing was performed with immunoSEQ multiplex PCR; in TCRdb, only in-frame clones are kept and a portion is missing. The table has 55,000 to 85,000 clones, over 80% seen once. Remarks on this clone: The antigen remains unidentified.

The TCR originated in an adult in good health. The sample consisted of peripheral blood, taken on day 0 of AZD1222 vaccination. The rearrangement uses TRBV11-2 and TRBJ2-5; D perhaps matches TRBD1 (6 bases). Written as DNA, the CDR3 is TGTGCCAGCAGCTCCAGGGGAGCCCAGTACTTC. As protein: CASSSRGAQYF. Combining the CDR3 with reference TRBV11-2 and TRBJ2-5 gives the whole variable domain EAGVAQSPRYKIIEKRQSVAFWCNPISGHATLYWYQQILGQGPKLLIQFQNNGVVDDSQLPKDRFSAERLKGVDSTLKIQPAKLEDSAVYLCASSSRGAQYFGPGTRLLVL.